This T cell receptor (beta chain) was captured in a study of long-term antiretroviral therapy in people with HIV. Study outcomes and limitations: Repertoire composition at all time points was dominated by clones that had expanded before ART. The study collected blood between the mid-2000s and the late 2010s, possibly under older ART regimens.

As to this clone: Its antigen is still unknown.

At least two post-ART and at least one pre-ART PBMC sample were available for each donor. At survey level, the immunoSEQ assay was run in its v3.0 version. Sequencing of each sample targeted 40,000-50,000 T-cell genomes. Using immunoSEQ multiplex PCR, the repertoire was profiled, and TCRdb retains in-frame clones only, with some absent. The sample holds over 15,000 clones, around four fifths seen once. The source was unsorted PBMCs, collected 2.1 years after starting antiretroviral therapy. This receptor was obtained from a man aged 40-49 years with HIV.

CDR3 loop: CASSEFPGGTYGYTF. As DNA, the CDR3 is TGTGCCAGCAGTGAATTCCCCGGGGGCACCTATGGCTACACCTTC. The gene calls are TRBV6-1 and TRBJ1-2, with a tentative D call TRBD1 (6 bases). Germline V gene data show CDR1 as MNHNS and CDR2 as SASEGT. The V and J ends lost 2 bases and 4 bases respectively, with 14 bases between them. This CDR3 has 15 amino acids.